The 20 T cell receptor beta chains given below trace back to one sample, sequenced in a study of blood T cells in healthy people across ages. Next came a second PCR, run for roughly 6 to 11 cycles, which used a sample-barcoded 5' primer along with a J-beta primer mix. TCRdb reanalysed the 5' RACE reads using MiXCR and keeps one entry per CDR3 protein. The sample holds approximately 290,000 distinct CDR3 sequences, 25% to 30% seen once. Specimen: blood. Source of these receptors: a woman aged 70 to 79 in good health.

V and J are TRBV6-6 and TRBJ1-5; D is ambiguous. Per germline, CDR1 MNHNY and CDR2 SVGAGI (reference sequence). Trimming took off 0 bases at V and 9 bases at J, with 9 bases between the two ends. This CDR3 has 13 amino acids. The CDR3 nucleotides read TGTGCCAGCAGTTACTCGTCTCAGCCGCCCCAGCATTTT. Protein product: CASSYSSQPPQHF.

The chain joins TRBV5-1 to TRBJ1-4; a possible D gene is TRBD1 (5 bases). CDR1 is SGHRS and CDR2 is YFSETQ in the germline V gene. The CDR3 is 17 amino acids. Deletions cut 4 bases from V and 6 bases from J, with 22 bases between. Here the CDR3 reads CASSRRARELVHEKLFF. In nucleotides, the CDR3 is TGCGCCAGCAGCCGGCGGGCCAGGGAACTGGTTCATGAAAAACTGTTTTTT.

There are a few counts of this clonotype. V gene TRBV7-9 combines with J gene TRBJ2-5; D is possibly TRBD1 (6 bases). The DNA end is more similar to TRBJ2-1, so the J call may be wrong. CDR1 and CDR2 from the germline V gene are SEHNR and FQNEAQ (reference sequence). The CDR3 covers 14 residues. The DNA for the CDR3 is TGTGCCAGCACCGGACAGTCTTTAATCGATGAGCAGTTCTTC. Translated: CASTGQSLIDEQFF.

Only a few counts were recorded for this clonotype. The chain uses TRBV14 and TRBJ2-7, with D unclear. Trimming took 2 bases from V and 7 from J, leaving 15 bases between them. This CDR3 has 14 amino acids. CDR1 and CDR2 from the germline V gene are SGHDN and FVKESK. DNA for the CDR3: TGTGCCAGCAGCCAACAGATGGGCTTCAAAGAGCAGTACTTC. It yields the protein CASSQQMGFKEQYF.

The V and J genes are TRBV6-6 and TRBJ1-2; D is perhaps TRBD1 (6 bases). The CDR3 is 15 amino acids. V lost 7 bases to trimming and J lost 4 bases, with 19 bases between them. The V gene's germline CDR1 is MNHNY and CDR2 SVGAGI (reference sequence). In DNA, the CDR3 is TGTGCCAGCAATTTCAAGGGGGGCTCTGGCTATGGCTACACCTTC. Protein sequence: CASNFKGGSGYGYTF.

V gene TRBV6-1 combines with J gene TRBJ1-5; tentative D call: TRBD1 (6 bases). The V gene's germline CDR1 is MNHNS and CDR2 SASEGT. Trimming left V 5 bases short and J 3 bases short, with 8 bases between. The CDR3 is 13 amino acids. CDR3 in amino acids: CASSTGTNQPQHF. DNA of the CDR3: TGTGCCAGCAGTACAGGGACCAATCAGCCCCAGCATTTT.

In its sample, this clonotype was seen a few times. V and J are TRBV7-9 and TRBJ2-7; 11 bases are a match to TRBD1. Germline V gives CDR1 SEHNR, CDR2 FQNEAQ (reference sequence). CDR3 size: 16 residues. The junction had 6 bases not matched to a gene; V was cut back by 5 bases and J by 0 bases. CDR3: CASSRDRGGFSYEQYF. CDR3 sequence (DNA): TGTGCCAGCAGCAGGGACAGGGGGGGATTCTCCTACGAGCAGTACTTC.

CDR3 nucleotides: TGCGGAATCCAGAGAGGGGGCGCGTTGTTAGAGGGCTACACCTTC. The encoded protein is CGIQRGGALLEGYTF. The chain uses TRBV20-1 and TRBJ1-2, with 7 bases fitting TRBD1. Germline V CDR1 and CDR2: DFQATT, SNEGSKA (reference sequence). This CDR3 has 15 amino acids.

This clonotype was detected many times. The rearrangement joins TRBV29-1 to TRBJ2-5; unclear D gene. The CDR3 spans 13 residues. Deletions cut 4 bases from V and 4 bases from J, with 13 bases between. The germline CDR1 and CDR2 sequences are SQVTM and ANQGSEA. The DNA of the CDR3 is TGCAGCGTTGGCGGTATCTGGGGAGAGACCCAGTACTTC. Protein product: CSVGGIWGETQYF. The full variable domain, rest sourced from reference TRBV29-1 and TRBJ2-5, is SAVISQKPSRDICQRGTSLTIQCQVDSQVTMMFWYRQQPGQSLTLIATANQGSEATYESGFVIDKFPISRPNLTFSTLTVSNMSPEDSSIYLCSVGGIWGETQYFGPGTRLLVL.

The chain is built from TRBV12-3 or TRBV12-4 and TRBJ1-1, with D perhaps TRBD1 (5 bases). CDR3 length equals 15 residues. V lost 4 bases to trimming and J lost 4 bases, with 16 bases between them. Here the CDR3 DNA reads TGTGCCAGCAGTTCCCCCAGGGAGGGAGGCACTGAAGCTTTCTTT. Amino acids: CASSSPREGGTEAFF.

This clonotype was seen a few times. CDR3 sequence: CASRTLPASGEDTQYF. CDR3 in DNA: TGTGCCAGCAGAACCCTTCCGGCTAGTGGGGAGGATACGCAGTATTTT. The chain recombines TRBV28 with TRBJ2-3; possibly TRBD2 for D (5 bases). Germline loops: CDR1 MDHEN, CDR2 SYDVKM. The V end was cut by 6 bases, the J end by 6 bases, with 22 bases between. The CDR3 is 16 amino acids.

V is TRBV20-1 and J is TRBJ1-1; D gene unclear. Looked up from germline, CDR1 is DFQATT and CDR2 is SNEGSKA (reference sequence). CDR3 length: 12 residues. V gave up 5 bases and J gave up 1 base, with 8 bases separating them. CDR3 DNA sequence: TGCAGTGCTCTAAGACAGAACACTGAAGCTTTCTTT. It encodes CSALRQNTEAFF.

The CDR3 loop is CASRPQGASYNSPLHF. The DNA for the CDR3 is TGTGCCAGCAGACCACAGGGTGCCTCCTATAATTCACCCCTCCACTTT. This rearrangement joins TRBV6-1 to TRBJ1-6; perhaps TRBD1 as D (6 bases). The V and J ends lost 6 bases and 0 bases respectively, with 12 bases between them. The CDR3 loop spans 16 amino acids. Germline-derived CDR1 and CDR2 are MNHNS and SASEGT.

This sequence joins TRBV28 and TRBJ2-1; 8 bases align to TRBD2. CDR3 length equals 17 residues. From germline, CDR1 is MDHEN and CDR2 SYDVKM. With V trimmed by 7 bases and J by 4 bases, 15 bases remained unmatched. CDR3 nucleotides: TGTGCCAGCAACACAGTGGAGGGCGGGGGGTTTTACAATGAGCAGTTCTTC. This translates into CASNTVEGGGFYNEQFF.

This clonotype has just one count. The chain uses TRBV7-2 and TRBJ2-5; 7 nucleotides align to TRBD2. This CDR3 region has 14 residues. Germline V gives CDR1 SGHTA, CDR2 FQGNSA. The V segment lost 5 bases and the J segment 4 bases; nucleotides outside the gene matches: 7. CDR3 in DNA: TGTGCCAGCAGCCGTGCAGGGAGGGGAGAGACCCAGTACTTC. Protein sequence: CASSRAGRGETQYF.

In its sample, this clonotype was seen a few times. The J gene is TRBJ2-3, the V gene TRBV29-1; perhaps TRBD1 as D (6 bases). CDR3 length equals 13 residues. Trimming stripped 6 bases from V and 0 bases from J, with 10 bases between. The V gene's germline CDR1 is SQVTM and CDR2 ANQGSEA. CDR3: CSVRTESTDTQYF. The CDR3 bases are TGCAGCGTCCGGACAGAAAGCACAGATACGCAGTATTTT.

The chain combines TRBV12-3 or TRBV12-4 with TRBJ2-7; TRBD2 aligns across 13 bases. The CDR3 totals 15 residues. The V gene end was trimmed by 5 bases and the J gene end by 4 bases; junction bases not matched to a gene: 5. CDR3 loop: CASSLWTSGRYEQYF. CDR3 DNA sequence: TGTGCCAGCAGTCTATGGACTAGCGGGAGATACGAGCAGTACTTC.

The rearrangement links TRBV9 to TRBJ1-1; no clear D gene. Trimming removed 4 bases at V and 4 bases at J, with 14 bases between. The CDR3 runs 14 residues. Germline V gene sequence: CDR1 SGDLS, CDR2 YYNGEE. CDR3 loop: CASSKRVSGTEAFF. The CDR3 region has the DNA TGTGCCAGCAGCAAAAGGGTGAGCGGCACTGAAGCTTTCTTT.

This clonotype was recorded a few times. The junction and the germline gene differ at one end; a read error may be behind it. J is TRBJ2-1 and V is TRBV7-7; D is unclear. CDR3 length: 15 amino acids. In germline, CDR1 is SSHAT, CDR2 FNYEAQ (reference sequence). CDR3 DNA: TGTGCTAGCAGCTTAAACACCGCCCTTCGGAATGAGCAGTTCTTC. Its protein is CASSLNTALRNEQFF.

This sequence joins TRBV11-1 and TRBJ2-5; D gene uncertain. CDR1 and CDR2 (germline): SGHAT, FQDESV (reference sequence). This CDR3 is built from 16 residues. The V gene lost 7 bases and the J gene lost 0 bases, with 18 bases spanning the gap. Here the CDR3 DNA reads TGTGCCAGCAACTCCGTCGGGCCCACGTACCAAGAGACCCAGTACTTC. Translating it yields CASNSVGPTYQETQYF.